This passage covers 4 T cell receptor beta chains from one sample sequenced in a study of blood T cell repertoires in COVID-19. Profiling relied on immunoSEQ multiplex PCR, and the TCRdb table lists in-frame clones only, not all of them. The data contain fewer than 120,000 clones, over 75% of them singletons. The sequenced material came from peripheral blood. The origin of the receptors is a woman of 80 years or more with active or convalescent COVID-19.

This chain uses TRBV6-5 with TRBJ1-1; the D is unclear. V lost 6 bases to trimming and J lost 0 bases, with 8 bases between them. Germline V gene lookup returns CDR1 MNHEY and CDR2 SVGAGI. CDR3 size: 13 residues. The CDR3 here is CASRVHLNTEAFF. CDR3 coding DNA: TGTGCCAGCAGAGTTCACTTGAACACTGAAGCTTTCTTT.

For the CDR3, the DNA is TGTGCCAGTAGCGACAGGCGACTTAACTATGGCTACACCTTC. Its protein product is CASSDRRLNYGYTF. V usage is TRBV19 and J usage is TRBJ1-2; possible D gene TRBD1, 6 bases. The CDR3 length is 14 residues. Germline CDR1 and CDR2: LNHDA and SQIVND (reference sequence). Trimming removed 6 bases from V and 1 base from J, with 12 bases in between.

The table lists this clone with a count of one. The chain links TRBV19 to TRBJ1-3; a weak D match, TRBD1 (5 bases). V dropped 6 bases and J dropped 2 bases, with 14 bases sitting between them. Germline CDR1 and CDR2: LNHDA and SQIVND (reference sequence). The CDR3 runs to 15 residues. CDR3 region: CASRLLGAAGNTIYF. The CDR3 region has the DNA TGTGCCAGTAGGCTATTAGGGGCGGCTGGAAACACCATATATTTT. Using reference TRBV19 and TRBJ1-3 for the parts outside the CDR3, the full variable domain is DGGITQSPKYLFRKEGQNVTLSCEQNLNHDAMYWYRQDPGQGLRLIYYSQIVNDFQKGDIAEGYSVSREKKESFPLTVTSAQKNPTAFYLCASRLLGAAGNTIYFGEGSWLTVV.

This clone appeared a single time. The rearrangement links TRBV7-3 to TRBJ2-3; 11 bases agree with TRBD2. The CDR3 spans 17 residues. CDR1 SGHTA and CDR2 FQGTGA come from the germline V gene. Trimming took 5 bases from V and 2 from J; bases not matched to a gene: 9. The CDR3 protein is CASSPRGTSGTTDTQYF. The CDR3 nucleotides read TGTGCCAGCAGCCCCCGAGGGACTAGCGGAACCACAGATACGCAGTATTTT.